This TCR beta chain comes out of a study of blood T cell repertoires in COVID-19. In the study's own analysis: Nucleated cell counts were estimated from reference gene primer amplification. Clones were read by immunoSEQ multiplex PCR, and TCRdb kept only the in-frame ones, dropping some. The DNA was the basis for D and trimming; V, J and clone size are from that table. The data hold some 330,000 clones, with about 92% observed a single time. The CDR3 is made up of 16 amino acids. Germline assignment: CDR1 SGHNT and CDR2 YENEEA. Losses at the gene ends were 0 bases for V and 3 bases for J; bases not matched to a gene: 5. All enrollees were about 18 to 89 years old and from approximately 24 US areas.

Input material: PBMCs or T cells enriched from blood (not recorded which). The chain carries TRBV11-3 and TRBJ2-4; 7 bases are a match to TRBD1. This TCR was sampled from a woman aged 25 to 39 who had recovered from COVID-19. The CDR3 DNA follows: TGTGCCAGCAGCTTAGACCCGACAGGGCGCAAAAACATTCAGTACTTC. Its protein is CASSLDPTGRKNIQYF.